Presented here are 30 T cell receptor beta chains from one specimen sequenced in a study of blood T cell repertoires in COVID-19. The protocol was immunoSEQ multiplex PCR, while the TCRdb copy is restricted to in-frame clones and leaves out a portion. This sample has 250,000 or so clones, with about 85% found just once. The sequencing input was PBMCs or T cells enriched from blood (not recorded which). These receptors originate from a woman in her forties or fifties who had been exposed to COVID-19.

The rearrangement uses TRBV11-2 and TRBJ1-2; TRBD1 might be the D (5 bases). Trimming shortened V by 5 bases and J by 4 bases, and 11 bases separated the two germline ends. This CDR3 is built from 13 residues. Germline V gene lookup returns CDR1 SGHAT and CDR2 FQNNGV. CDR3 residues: CASSQDSVYGYTF. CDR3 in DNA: TGTGCCAGCAGCCAAGACAGCGTCTATGGCTACACCTTC.

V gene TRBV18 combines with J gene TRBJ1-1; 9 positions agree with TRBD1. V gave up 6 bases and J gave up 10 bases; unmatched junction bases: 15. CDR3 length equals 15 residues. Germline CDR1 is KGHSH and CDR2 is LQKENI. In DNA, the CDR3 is TGTGCCAGCTCCGGAGGACAGGGGAAAATAGGGACAGCTTTCTTT. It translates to CASSGGQGKIGTAFF.

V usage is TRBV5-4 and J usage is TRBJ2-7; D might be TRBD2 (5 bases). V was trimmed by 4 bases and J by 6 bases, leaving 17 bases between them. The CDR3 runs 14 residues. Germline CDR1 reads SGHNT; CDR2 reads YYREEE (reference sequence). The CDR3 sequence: CASSRAGFLGEQYF. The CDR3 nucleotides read TGTGCCAGCAGCCGGGCGGGCTTTCTGGGCGAGCAGTACTTC.

This chain's CDR3 is CASSVGTFSYEQYF. The CDR3 nucleotides are TGCGCCAGCAGCGTCGGGACTTTCTCCTACGAGCAGTACTTC. The V gene is TRBV5-1, the J gene TRBJ2-7; perhaps TRBD2 as D (6 bases). V lost 4 bases, J lost 0 bases, and 11 bases lay in between. In germline, CDR1 is SGHRS, CDR2 YFSETQ. The CDR3 has 14 amino acids. Looking up the rest from reference TRBV5-1 and TRBJ2-7 gives the full variable domain: KAGVTQTPRYLIKTRGQQVTLSCSPISGHRSVSWYQQTPGQGLQFLFEYFSETQRNKGNFPGRFSGRQFSNSRSEMNVSTLELGDSALYLCASSVGTFSYEQYFGPGTRLTVT.

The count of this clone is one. As DNA, the CDR3 is TGCAGCGTCGAGGGACTGTATGCTGAAGCTTTCTTT. Translation gives CSVEGLYAEAFF. This sequence joins TRBV29-1 and TRBJ1-1; maybe TRBD1 (5 bases). There are 12 residues in the CDR3. The V gene lost 6 bases and the J gene lost 6 bases, with 14 bases spanning the gap. CDR1 and CDR2 from the germline V gene are SQVTM and ANQGSEA.

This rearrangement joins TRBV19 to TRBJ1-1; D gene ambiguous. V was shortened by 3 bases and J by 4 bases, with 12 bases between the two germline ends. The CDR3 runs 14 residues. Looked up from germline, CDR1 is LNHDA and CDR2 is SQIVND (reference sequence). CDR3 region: CASSIGYGSTEAFF. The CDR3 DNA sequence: TGTGCCAGTAGTATCGGGTACGGGAGCACTGAAGCTTTCTTT. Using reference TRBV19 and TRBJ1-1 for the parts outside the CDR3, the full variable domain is DGGITQSPKYLFRKEGQNVTLSCEQNLNHDAMYWYRQDPGQGLRLIYYSQIVNDFQKGDIAEGYSVSREKKESFPLTVTSAQKNPTAFYLCASSIGYGSTEAFFGQGTRLTVV.

The CDR3 sequence: CASSLQGVYPLSPLHF. The CDR3 coding sequence is TGTGCCAGCAGTCTACAGGGGGTTTACCCTCTTTCACCCCTCCACTTT. V is TRBV28 and J is TRBJ1-6; TRBD1 aligns across 8 bases. CDR3 length: 16 amino acids. Per the germline V gene, CDR1 is MDHEN and CDR2 is SYDVKM. V trimming: 5 bases; J trimming: 9 bases; junction bases outside the gene matches: 12. Variable domain in full (rest from reference TRBV28 and TRBJ1-6): DVKVTQSSRYLVKRTGEKVFLECVQDMDHENMFWYRQDPGLGLRLIYFSYDVKMKEKGDIPEGYSVSREKKERFSLILESASTNQTSMYLCASSLQGVYPLSPLHFGNGTRLTVT.

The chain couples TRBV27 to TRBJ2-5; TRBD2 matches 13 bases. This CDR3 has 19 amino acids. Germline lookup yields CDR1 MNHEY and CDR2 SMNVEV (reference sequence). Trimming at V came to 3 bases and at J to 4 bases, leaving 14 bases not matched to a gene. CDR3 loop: CASSFGGLAGAMAVETQYF. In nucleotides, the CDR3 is TGTGCCAGCAGTTTCGGCGGACTAGCGGGGGCCATGGCCGTAGAGACCCAGTACTTC.

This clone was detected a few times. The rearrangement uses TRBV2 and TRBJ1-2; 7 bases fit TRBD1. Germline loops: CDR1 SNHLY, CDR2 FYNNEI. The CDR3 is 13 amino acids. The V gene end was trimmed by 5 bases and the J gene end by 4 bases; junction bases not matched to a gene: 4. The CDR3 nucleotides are TGTGCCAGCAGTCTCCGGGACAGCTATGGCTACACCTTC. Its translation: CASSLRDSYGYTF.

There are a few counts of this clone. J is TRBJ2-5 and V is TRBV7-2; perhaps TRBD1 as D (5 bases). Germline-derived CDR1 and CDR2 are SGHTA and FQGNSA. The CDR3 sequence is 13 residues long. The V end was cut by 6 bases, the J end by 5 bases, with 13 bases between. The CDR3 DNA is TGTGCCAGCAGTATCCAGGGCGGCGAGACCCAGTACTTC. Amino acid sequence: CASSIQGGETQYF.

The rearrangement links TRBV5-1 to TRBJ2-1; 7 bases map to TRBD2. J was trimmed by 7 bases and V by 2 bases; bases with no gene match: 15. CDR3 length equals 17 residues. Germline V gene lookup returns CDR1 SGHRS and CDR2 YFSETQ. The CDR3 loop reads CASSLDLAGQTGNEQFF. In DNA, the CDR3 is TGCGCCAGCAGCTTAGACTTAGCGGGTCAAACGGGAAATGAGCAGTTCTTC.

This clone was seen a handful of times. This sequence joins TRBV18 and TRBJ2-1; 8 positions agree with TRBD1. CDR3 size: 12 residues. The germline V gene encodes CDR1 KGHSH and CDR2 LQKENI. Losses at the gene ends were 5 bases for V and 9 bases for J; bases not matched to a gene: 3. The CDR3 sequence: CASSSTGGEQFF. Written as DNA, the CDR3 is TGTGCCAGCTCATCAACAGGGGGTGAGCAGTTCTTC.

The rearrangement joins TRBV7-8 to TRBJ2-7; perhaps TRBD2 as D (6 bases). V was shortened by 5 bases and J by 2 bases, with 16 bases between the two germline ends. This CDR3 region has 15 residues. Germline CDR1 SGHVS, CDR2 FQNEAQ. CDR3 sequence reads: CASSLEGRATYEQYF. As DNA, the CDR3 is TGTGCCAGCAGCCTGGAGGGTCGGGCGACCTACGAGCAGTACTTC.

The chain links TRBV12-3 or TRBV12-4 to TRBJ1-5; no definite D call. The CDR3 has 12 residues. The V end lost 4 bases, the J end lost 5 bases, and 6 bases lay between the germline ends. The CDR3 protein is CASSSQDQPQHF. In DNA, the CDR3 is TGTGCCAGCAGTTCTCAGGATCAGCCCCAGCATTTT.

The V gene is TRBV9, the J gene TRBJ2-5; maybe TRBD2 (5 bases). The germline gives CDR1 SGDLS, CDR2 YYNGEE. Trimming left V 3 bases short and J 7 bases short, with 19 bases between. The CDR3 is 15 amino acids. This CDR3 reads CASSASPGSWGTQYF. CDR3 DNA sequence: TGTGCCAGCAGCGCCTCCCCGGGATCCTGGGGGACCCAGTACTTC.

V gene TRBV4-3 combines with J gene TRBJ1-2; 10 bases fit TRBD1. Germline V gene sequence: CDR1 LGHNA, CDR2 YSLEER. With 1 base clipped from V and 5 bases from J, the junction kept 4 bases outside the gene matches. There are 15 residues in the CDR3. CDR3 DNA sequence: TGCGCCAGCAGCCAAGCAGGGACAGGGGAGTATGGCTACACCTTC. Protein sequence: CASSQAGTGEYGYTF.

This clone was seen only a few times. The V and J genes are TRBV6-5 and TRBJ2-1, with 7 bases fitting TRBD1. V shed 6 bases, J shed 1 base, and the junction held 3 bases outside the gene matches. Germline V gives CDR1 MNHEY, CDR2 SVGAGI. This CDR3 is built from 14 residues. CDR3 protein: CASRSDRSYNEQFF. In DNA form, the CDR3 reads TGTGCCAGCAGATCGGACAGGTCCTACAATGAGCAGTTCTTC.

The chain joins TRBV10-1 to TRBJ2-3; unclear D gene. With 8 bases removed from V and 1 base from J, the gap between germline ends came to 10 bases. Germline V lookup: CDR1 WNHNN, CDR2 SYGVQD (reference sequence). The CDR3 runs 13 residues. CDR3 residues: CASAGVRTDTQYF. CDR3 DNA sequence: TGCGCCAGCGCCGGTGTCCGCACAGATACGCAGTATTTT.

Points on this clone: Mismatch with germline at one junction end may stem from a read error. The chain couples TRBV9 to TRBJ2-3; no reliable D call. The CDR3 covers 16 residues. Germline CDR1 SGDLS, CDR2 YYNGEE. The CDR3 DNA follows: TGTACCAGCAGCGTAGCTCAGACTGGGTACACAGATACGCAGTATTTT. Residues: CTSSVAQTGYTDTQYF.

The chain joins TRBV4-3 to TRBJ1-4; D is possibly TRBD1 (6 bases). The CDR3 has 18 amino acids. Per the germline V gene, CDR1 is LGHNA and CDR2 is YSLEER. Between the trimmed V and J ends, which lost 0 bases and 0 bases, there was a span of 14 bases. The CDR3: CASSQERGGLATNEKLFF. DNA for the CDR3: TGCGCCAGCAGCCAAGAGAGGGGGGGTCTTGCAACTAATGAAAAACTGTTTTTT.

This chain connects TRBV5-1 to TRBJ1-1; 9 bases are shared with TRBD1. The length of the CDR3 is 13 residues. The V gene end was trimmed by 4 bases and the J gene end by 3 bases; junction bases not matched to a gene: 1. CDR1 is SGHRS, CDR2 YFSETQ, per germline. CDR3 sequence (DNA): TGCGCCAGCAGCCGGGACAGGGACACTGAAGCTTTCTTT. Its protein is CASSRDRDTEAFF.

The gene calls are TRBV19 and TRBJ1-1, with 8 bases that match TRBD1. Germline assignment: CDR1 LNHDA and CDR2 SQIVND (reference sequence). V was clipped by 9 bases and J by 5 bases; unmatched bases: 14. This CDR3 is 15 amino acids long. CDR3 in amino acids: CASSRQGYLRTEAFF. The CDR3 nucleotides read TGTGCCAGCAGCCGACAGGGGTATTTGCGGACTGAAGCTTTCTTT.

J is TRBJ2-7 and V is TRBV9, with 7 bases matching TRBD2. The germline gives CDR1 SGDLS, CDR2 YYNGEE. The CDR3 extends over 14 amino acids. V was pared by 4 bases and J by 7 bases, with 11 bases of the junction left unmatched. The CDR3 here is CASSPSGGFVEQYF. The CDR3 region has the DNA TGTGCCAGCAGCCCGTCGGGGGGTTTCGTGGAGCAGTACTTC.

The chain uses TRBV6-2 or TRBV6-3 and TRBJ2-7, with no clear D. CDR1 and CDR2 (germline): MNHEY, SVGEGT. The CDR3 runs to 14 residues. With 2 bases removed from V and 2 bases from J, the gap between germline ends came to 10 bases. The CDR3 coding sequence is TGTGCCAGCAGTTACGGTGGCGAGGCCTACGAGCAGTACTTC. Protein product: CASSYGGEAYEQYF.

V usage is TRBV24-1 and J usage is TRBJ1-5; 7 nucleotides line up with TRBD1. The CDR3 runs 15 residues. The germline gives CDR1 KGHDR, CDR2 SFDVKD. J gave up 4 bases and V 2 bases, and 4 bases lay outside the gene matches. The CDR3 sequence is CATSDSGQPNQPQHF. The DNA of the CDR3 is TGTGCCACCAGTGATTCGGGACAGCCAAATCAGCCCCAGCATTTT.

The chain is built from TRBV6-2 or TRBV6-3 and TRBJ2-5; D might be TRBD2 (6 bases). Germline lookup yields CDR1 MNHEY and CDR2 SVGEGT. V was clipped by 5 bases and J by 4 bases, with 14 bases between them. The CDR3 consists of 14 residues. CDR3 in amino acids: CASSTPRGGETQYF. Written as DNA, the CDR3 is TGTGCCAGCAGTACACCTAGGGGAGGAGAGACCCAGTACTTC.

The CDR3 coding sequence is TGTGCCAGCAGCCAGCCAGGTGCCGAGAAGGGGGGGAGGGGAAACACCATATATTTT. Translated: CASSQPGAEKGGRGNTIYF. J is TRBJ1-3 and V is TRBV3-1 (or the pseudogene TRBV3-2), with a possible D match to TRBD1 (6 bases). V lost 3 bases, J lost 4 bases, and 25 bases lay in between. In germline, CDR1 is LGHDT, CDR2 YNNKEL (reference sequence). The CDR3 has 19 residues.

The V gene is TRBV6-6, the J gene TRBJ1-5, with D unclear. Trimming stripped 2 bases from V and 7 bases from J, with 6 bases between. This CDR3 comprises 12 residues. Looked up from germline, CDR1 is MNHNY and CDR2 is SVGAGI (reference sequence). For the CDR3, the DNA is TGTGCCAGCAGTTACGGCGGGCAGCCCCAGCATTTT. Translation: CASSYGGQPQHF.

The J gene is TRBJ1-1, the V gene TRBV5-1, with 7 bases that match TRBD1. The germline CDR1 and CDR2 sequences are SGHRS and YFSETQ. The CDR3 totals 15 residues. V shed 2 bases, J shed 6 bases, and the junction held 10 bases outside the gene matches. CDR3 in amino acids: CASSFLIGGQPEAFF. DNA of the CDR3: TGCGCCAGCAGCTTTCTTATAGGGGGACAGCCTGAAGCTTTCTTT.

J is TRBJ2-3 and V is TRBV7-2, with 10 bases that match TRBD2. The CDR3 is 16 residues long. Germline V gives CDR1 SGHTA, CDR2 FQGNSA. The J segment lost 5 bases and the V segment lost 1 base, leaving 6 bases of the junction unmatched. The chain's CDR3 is CASSLGAGGRVDTQYF. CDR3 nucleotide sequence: TGTGCCAGCAGCTTAGGAGCGGGGGGGCGGGTAGATACGCAGTATTTT.